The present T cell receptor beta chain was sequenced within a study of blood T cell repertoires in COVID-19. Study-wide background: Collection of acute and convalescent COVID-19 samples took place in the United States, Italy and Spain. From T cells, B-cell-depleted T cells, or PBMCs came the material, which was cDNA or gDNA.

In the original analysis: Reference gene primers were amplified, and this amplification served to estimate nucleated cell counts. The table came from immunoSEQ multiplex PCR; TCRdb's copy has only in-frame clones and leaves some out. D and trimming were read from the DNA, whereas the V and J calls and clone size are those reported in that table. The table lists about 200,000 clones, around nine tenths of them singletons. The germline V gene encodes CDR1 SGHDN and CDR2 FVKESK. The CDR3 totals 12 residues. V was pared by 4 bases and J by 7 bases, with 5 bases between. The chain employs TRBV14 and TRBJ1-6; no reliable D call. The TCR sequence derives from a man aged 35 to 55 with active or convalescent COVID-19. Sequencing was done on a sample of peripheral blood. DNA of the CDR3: TGTGCCAGCAGCCGACTAAATTCACCCCTCCACTTT. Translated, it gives CASSRLNSPLHF.